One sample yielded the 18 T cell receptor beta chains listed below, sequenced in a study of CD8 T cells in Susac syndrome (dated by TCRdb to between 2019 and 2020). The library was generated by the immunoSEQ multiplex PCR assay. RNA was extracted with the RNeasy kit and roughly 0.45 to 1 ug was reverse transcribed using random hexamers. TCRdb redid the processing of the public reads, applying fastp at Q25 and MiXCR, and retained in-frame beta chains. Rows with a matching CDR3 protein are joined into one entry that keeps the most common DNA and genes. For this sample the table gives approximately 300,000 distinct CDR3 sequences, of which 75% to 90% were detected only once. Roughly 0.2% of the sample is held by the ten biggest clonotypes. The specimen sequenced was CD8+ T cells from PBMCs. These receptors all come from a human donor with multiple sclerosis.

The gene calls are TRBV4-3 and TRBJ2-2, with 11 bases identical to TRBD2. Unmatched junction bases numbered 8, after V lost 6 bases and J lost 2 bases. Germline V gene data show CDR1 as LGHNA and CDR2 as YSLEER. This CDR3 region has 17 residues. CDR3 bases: TGCGCCAGCAGTGAAACCGGGACTAGCGGTAACACCGGGGAGCTGTTTTTT. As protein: CASSETGTSGNTGELFF.

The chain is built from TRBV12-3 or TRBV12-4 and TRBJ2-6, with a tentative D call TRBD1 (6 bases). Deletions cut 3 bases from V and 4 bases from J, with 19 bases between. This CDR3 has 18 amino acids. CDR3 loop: CASSFGTINVGGANVLTF. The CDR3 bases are TGTGCCAGCAGTTTTGGGACAATAAATGTTGGCGGGGCCAACGTCCTGACTTTC.

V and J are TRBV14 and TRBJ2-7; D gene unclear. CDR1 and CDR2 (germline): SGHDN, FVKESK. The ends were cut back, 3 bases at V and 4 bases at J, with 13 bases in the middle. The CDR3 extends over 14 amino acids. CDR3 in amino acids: CASSHPLVPYEQYF. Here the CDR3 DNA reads TGTGCCAGCAGCCACCCTCTTGTACCTTACGAGCAGTACTTC.

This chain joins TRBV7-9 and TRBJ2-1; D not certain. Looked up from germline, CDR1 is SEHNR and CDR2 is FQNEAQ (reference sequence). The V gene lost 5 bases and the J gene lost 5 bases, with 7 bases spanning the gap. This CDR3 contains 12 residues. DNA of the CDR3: TGTGCCAGCAGCCCCGCGAACAATGAGCAGTTCTTC. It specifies CASSPANNEQFF.

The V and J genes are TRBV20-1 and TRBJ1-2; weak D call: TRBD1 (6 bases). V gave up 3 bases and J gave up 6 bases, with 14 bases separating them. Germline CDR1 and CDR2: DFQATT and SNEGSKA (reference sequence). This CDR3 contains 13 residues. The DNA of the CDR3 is TGCAGTGCTAGCGGGGCAGGGGTCCATGGCTACACCTTC. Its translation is CSASGAGVHGYTF.

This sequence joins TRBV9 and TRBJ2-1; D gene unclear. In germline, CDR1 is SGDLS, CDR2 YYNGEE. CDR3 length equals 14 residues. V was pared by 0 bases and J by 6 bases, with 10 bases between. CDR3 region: CASSVGGVSNEQFF. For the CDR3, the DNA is TGTGCCAGCAGCGTAGGAGGAGTGAGCAATGAGCAGTTCTTC.

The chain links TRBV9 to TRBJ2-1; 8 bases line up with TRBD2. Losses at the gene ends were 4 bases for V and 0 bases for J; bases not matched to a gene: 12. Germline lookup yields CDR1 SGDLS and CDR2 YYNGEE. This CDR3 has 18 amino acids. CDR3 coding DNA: TGTGCCAGCAGCTCACCCCGGGGGGGACACCTCTCCTACAATGAGCAGTTCTTC. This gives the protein CASSSPRGGHLSYNEQFF.

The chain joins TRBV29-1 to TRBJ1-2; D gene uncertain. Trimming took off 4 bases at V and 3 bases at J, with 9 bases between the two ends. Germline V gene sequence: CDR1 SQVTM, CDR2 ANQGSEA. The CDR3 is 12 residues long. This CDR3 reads CSVATIDYGYTF. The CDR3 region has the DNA TGCAGCGTTGCGACAATCGACTATGGCTACACCTTC.

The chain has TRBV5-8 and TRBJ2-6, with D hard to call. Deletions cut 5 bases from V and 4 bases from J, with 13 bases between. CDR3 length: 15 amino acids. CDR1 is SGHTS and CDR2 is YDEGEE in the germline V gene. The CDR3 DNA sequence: TGTGCCAGCAGTGATGGGGTTACAGGGGCCAACGTCCTGACTTTC. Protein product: CASSDGVTGANVLTF.

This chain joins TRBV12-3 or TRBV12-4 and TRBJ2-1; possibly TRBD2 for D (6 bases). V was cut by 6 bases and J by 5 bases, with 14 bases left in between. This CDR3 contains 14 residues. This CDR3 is CASRIPGGNNEQFF. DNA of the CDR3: TGTGCCAGCAGGATCCCTGGGGGGAACAATGAGCAGTTCTTC.

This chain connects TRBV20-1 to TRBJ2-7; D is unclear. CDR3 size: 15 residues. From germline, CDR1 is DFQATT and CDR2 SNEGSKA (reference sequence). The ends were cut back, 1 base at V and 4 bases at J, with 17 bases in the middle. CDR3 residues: CSARGPGLGSYEQYF. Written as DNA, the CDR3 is TGCAGTGCTAGAGGGCCGGGTCTCGGTTCGTACGAGCAGTACTTC.

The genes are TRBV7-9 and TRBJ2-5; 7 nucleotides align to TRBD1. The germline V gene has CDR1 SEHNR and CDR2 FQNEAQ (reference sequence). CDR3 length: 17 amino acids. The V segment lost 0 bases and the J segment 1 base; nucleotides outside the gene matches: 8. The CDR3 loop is CASSLAQGNRGQETQYF. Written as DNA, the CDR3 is TGTGCCAGCAGCTTAGCGCAAGGCAACAGGGGCCAAGAGACCCAGTACTTC.

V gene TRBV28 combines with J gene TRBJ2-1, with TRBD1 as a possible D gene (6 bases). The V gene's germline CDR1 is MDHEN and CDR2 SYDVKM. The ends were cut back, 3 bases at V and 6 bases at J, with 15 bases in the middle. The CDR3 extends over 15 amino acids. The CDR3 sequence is CASSLSETGANEQFF. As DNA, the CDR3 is TGTGCCAGCAGTTTGTCTGAGACAGGAGCCAATGAGCAGTTCTTC.

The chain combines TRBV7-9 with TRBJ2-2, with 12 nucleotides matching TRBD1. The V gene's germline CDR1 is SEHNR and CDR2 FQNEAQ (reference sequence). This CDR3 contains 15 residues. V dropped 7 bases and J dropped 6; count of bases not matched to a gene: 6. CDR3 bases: TGTGCCAGCACCAAAGGGACAGGGGGCCCCGGGGAGCTGTTTTTT. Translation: CASTKGTGGPGELFF.

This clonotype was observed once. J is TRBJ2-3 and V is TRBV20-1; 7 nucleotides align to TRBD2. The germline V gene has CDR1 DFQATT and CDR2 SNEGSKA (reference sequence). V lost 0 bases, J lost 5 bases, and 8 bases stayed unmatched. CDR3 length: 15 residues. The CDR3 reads CSARDQRVAGDTQYF. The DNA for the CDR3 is TGCAGTGCTAGAGATCAGCGGGTAGCGGGAGATACGCAGTATTTT.

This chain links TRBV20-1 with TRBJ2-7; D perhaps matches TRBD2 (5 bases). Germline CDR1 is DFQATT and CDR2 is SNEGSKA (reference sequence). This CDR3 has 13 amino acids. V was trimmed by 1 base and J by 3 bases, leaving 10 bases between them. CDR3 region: CSARVVEGYEQYF. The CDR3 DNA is TGCAGTGCTAGAGTCGTCGAGGGCTACGAGCAGTACTTC.

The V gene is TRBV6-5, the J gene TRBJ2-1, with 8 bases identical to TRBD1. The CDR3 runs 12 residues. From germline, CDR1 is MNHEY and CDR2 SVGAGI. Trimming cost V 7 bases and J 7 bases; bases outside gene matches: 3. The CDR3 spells CASNGQGNEQFF. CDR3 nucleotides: TGTGCCAGCAATGGACAGGGAAATGAGCAGTTCTTC.

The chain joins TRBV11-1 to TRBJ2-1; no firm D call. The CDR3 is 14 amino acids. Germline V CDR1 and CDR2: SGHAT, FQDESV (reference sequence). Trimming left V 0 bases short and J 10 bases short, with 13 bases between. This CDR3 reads CASSLARGRSEQFF. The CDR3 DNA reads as TGTGCCAGCAGCTTAGCGCGAGGACGGAGCGAGCAGTTCTTC. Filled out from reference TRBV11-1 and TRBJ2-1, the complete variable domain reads EAEVAQSPRYKITEKSQAVAFWCDPISGHATLYWYRQILGQGPELLVQFQDESVVDDSQLPKDRFSAERLKGVDSTLKIQPAELGDSAMYLCASSLARGRSEQFFGPGTRLTVL.